What follows are 32 T cell receptor beta chains derived from one specimen sequenced in a study of cytomegalovirus exposure and HLA in healthy donors. The PCR employed 60 Vbeta primers together with 13 Jbeta primers. Generated by immunoSEQ multiplex PCR, the TCRdb table keeps only in-frame clones and is missing some. The data contain roughly 170,000 clones, less than 75% of them singletons. The specimen was PBMCs. These receptors were taken from a girl between 10 and 17 years old in good health and CMV-seronegative.

The V gene is TRBV5-8, the J gene TRBJ2-1, with a weak D call TRBD1 (5 bases). V shed 0 bases and J shed 6 bases, with 7 bases lying between them. The germline CDR1 and CDR2 sequences are SGHTS and YDEGEE. This CDR3 has 13 residues. The CDR3 region is CASSLGQSNEQFF. The CDR3 nucleotides are TGTGCCAGCAGCTTGGGACAGTCCAATGAGCAGTTCTTC.

As for this clone: The junction and the germline gene differ at one end; a read error may be behind it. This chain links TRBV19 with TRBJ1-5; 9 bases map to TRBD1. Germline V gene sequence: CDR1 LNHDA, CDR2 SQIVND (reference sequence). The CDR3 totals 11 residues. The CDR3 is CASGIGGQGYF. CDR3 coding DNA: TGTGCCAGTGGTATAGGGGGACAGGGATATTTT.

The chain is built from TRBV7-2 and TRBJ2-5, with TRBD1 matching 7 bases. Germline CDR1 and CDR2: SGHTA and FQGNSA. The CDR3 totals 14 residues. J lost 1 base, V lost 5 bases, and 4 bases had no gene match. CDR3 sequence reads: CASSIRQGQETQYF. For the CDR3, the DNA is TGTGCCAGCAGCATTAGACAGGGCCAAGAGACCCAGTACTTC.

The gene calls are TRBV9 and TRBJ1-3, with D perhaps TRBD1 (5 bases). The length of the CDR3 is 16 residues. Germline lookup yields CDR1 SGDLS and CDR2 YYNGEE. Trimming cost V 2 bases and J 1 base, with 13 bases left between them. This chain's CDR3 is CASSVGGTSSGNTIYF. CDR3 nucleotides: TGTGCCAGCAGCGTTGGTGGGACTTCGTCTGGAAACACCATATATTTT.

The gene calls are TRBV6-5 and TRBJ1-6; tentatively, D is TRBD1 (5 bases). The length of the CDR3 is 14 residues. The germline V gene encodes CDR1 MNHEY and CDR2 SVGAGI. V lost 2 bases and J lost 11, with 13 bases in between. CDR3 region: CASSYPRQGAPLHF. The CDR3, as DNA: TGTGCCAGCAGTTACCCCCGCCAGGGTGCACCCCTCCACTTT.

The chain employs TRBV5-4 and TRBJ1-6; 7 nucleotides agree with TRBD1. The V and J ends lost 5 bases and 5 bases, in that order; junction bases with no gene match: 4. The germline CDR1 and CDR2 sequences are SGHNT and YYREEE (reference sequence). CDR3 length: 14 residues. This chain's CDR3 is CASSSQGDNSPLHF. CDR3 in DNA: TGTGCCAGCAGTTCCCAGGGGGATAATTCACCCCTCCACTTT.

This sequence joins TRBV10-2 and TRBJ2-2, with unresolved D. The length of the CDR3 is 12 residues. Trimming stripped 8 bases from V and 2 bases from J, with 6 bases between. The V gene's germline CDR1 is WSHSY and CDR2 SAAADI. Here the CDR3 DNA reads TGCGCCAGCGGCCTTAACACCGGGGAGCTGTTTTTT. Translated: CASGLNTGELFF.

On this clone: Additional DNA sequences in this sample encode the identical CDR3. The chain links TRBV7-8 to TRBJ1-5, with 7 bases lining up with TRBD1. Germline loops: CDR1 SGHVS, CDR2 FQNEAQ. This CDR3 is 20 amino acids long. The V segment lost 2 bases and the J segment 1 base; nucleotides outside the gene matches: 17. CDR3 region: CASSLRNRDSPLRSNQPQHF. The CDR3 bases are TGTGCCAGCAGCTTAAGAAACCGGGACAGTCCATTAAGGAGCAATCAGCCCCAGCATTTT. Variable domain in full (rest from reference TRBV7-8 and TRBJ1-5): GAGVSQSPRYKVAKRGQDVALRCDPISGHVSLFWYQQALGQGPEFLTYFQNEAQLDKSGLPSDRFFAERPEGSVSTLKIQRTQQEDSAVYLCASSLRNRDSPLRSNQPQHFGDGTRLSIL.

This clone has a handful of counts. The rearrangement joins TRBV5-8 to TRBJ1-1; D is perhaps TRBD1 (6 bases). V was trimmed by 6 bases and J by 4 bases, leaving 22 bases between them. CDR3 length equals 16 residues. Germline loops: CDR1 SGHTS, CDR2 YDEGEE. The chain's CDR3 is CASIQEWGGSGTEAFF. For the CDR3, the DNA is TGTGCCAGCATCCAAGAATGGGGGGGCTCTGGCACTGAAGCTTTCTTT.

J is TRBJ2-5 and V is TRBV4-1; weak D call: TRBD2 (6 bases). This CDR3 is built from 15 residues. V lost 4 bases and J 4 bases, leaving 16 bases between the germline ends. CDR1 is MGHRA and CDR2 is YSYEKL in the germline V gene. The DNA of the CDR3 is TGCGCCAGCAGCCTCCTGGTGGGGGGTGGAGAGACCCAGTACTTC. It yields the protein CASSLLVGGGETQYF.

The chain combines TRBV5-1 with TRBJ2-5, with 9 bases fitting TRBD1. Germline V lookup: CDR1 SGHRS, CDR2 YFSETQ. The CDR3 runs to 13 residues. Losses at the gene ends were 5 bases for V and 2 bases for J; bases not matched to a gene: 1. CDR3 DNA: TGCGCCAGCAGGGGGACAGGGCAAGAGACCCAGTACTTC. This sequence encodes CASRGTGQETQYF.

The chain carries TRBV9 and TRBJ1-2, with D tentatively TRBD1 (5 bases). The CDR3 has 15 amino acids. Per germline, CDR1 SGDLS and CDR2 YYNGEE. V was shortened by 3 bases and J by 1 base, with 13 bases between the two germline ends. CDR3 in DNA: TGTGCCAGCAGCGGGGGACTCGGGCTTAACTATGGCTACACCTTC. It is translated as CASSGGLGLNYGYTF.

The CDR3 loop reads CASSLGQSGELFF. DNA of the CDR3: TGTGCCAGCAGCTTAGGACAGTCCGGGGAGCTGTTTTTT. The rearrangement links TRBV11-1 to TRBJ2-2; a possible D gene is TRBD1 (5 bases). Per the germline V gene, CDR1 is SGHAT and CDR2 is FQDESV (reference sequence). Between the trimmed V and J ends, which lost 1 base and 6 bases, there was a span of 6 bases. The CDR3 loop spans 13 amino acids. Variable domain in full (rest from reference TRBV11-1 and TRBJ2-2): EAEVAQSPRYKITEKSQAVAFWCDPISGHATLYWYRQILGQGPELLVQFQDESVVDDSQLPKDRFSAERLKGVDSTLKIQPAELGDSAMYLCASSLGQSGELFFGEGSRLTVL.

The rearrangement joins TRBV7-9 to TRBJ2-6; D unclear. The germline V gene has CDR1 SEHNR and CDR2 FQNEAQ (reference sequence). Trimming took 5 bases from V and 3 from J, leaving 11 bases between them. CDR3 size: 15 residues. CDR3 amino acids: CASSPPRFGANVLTF. As DNA, the CDR3 is TGTGCCAGCAGCCCCCCCAGGTTTGGGGCCAACGTCCTGACTTTC.

The rearrangement uses TRBV10-3 and TRBJ2-7; 7 nucleotides agree with TRBD2. J gave up 5 bases and V 2 bases, and 6 bases lay outside the gene matches. The CDR3 runs 14 residues. The V gene's germline CDR1 is ENHRY and CDR2 SYGVKD. The CDR3 DNA follows: TGTGCCATCAGTGAGGGGGGAGGGGAGGACGAGCAGTACTTC. Amino acids: CAISEGGGEDEQYF.

The chain is built from TRBV6-6 and TRBJ1-2; D gene uncertain. The V gene's germline CDR1 is MNHNY and CDR2 SVGAGI (reference sequence). CDR3 size: 13 residues. Between the trimmed V and J ends, which lost 2 bases and 2 bases, there was a span of 6 bases. CDR3 loop: CASSYEGNYGYTF. In DNA form, the CDR3 reads TGTGCCAGCAGTTACGAGGGCAACTATGGCTACACCTTC.

This sequence joins TRBV5-1 and TRBJ2-1; D gene ambiguous. This CDR3 contains 15 residues. Germline CDR1 and CDR2: SGHRS and YFSETQ. Trimming left V 4 bases short and J 0 bases short, with 11 bases between. Written as DNA, the CDR3 is TGCGCCAGCAGCCGGTCACAGAGCTCCTACAATGAGCAGTTCTTC. It codes for CASSRSQSSYNEQFF. Full variable domain (remainder filled in from reference TRBV5-1 and TRBJ2-1): KAGVTQTPRYLIKTRGQQVTLSCSPISGHRSVSWYQQTPGQGLQFLFEYFSETQRNKGNFPGRFSGRQFSNSRSEMNVSTLELGDSALYLCASSRSQSSYNEQFFGPGTRLTVL.

This chain links TRBV9 with TRBJ1-4, with a weak D call TRBD1 (5 bases). Trimming cost V 4 bases and J 8 bases, with 18 bases left between them. Germline V CDR1 and CDR2: SGDLS, YYNGEE. The CDR3 length is 15 residues. Written as DNA, the CDR3 is TGTGCCAGCAGCTCTCGGGCAGGGTTGAACGAAAAACTGTTTTTT. It encodes CASSSRAGLNEKLFF.

The chain is built from TRBV7-2 and TRBJ2-2, with D possibly being TRBD2 (7 bases). CDR3 length equals 17 residues. Looked up from germline, CDR1 is SGHTA and CDR2 is FQGNSA. The ends were cut back, 2 bases at V and 6 bases at J, with 19 bases in the middle. The CDR3: CASSLNPRGGSAGELFF. The CDR3 DNA reads as TGTGCCAGCAGCTTAAATCCCAGGGGAGGGTCGGCCGGGGAGCTGTTTTTT.

J is TRBJ1-5 and V is TRBV2; the D is unclear. V dropped 7 bases and J dropped 5 bases, with 15 bases sitting between them. Looked up from germline, CDR1 is SNHLY and CDR2 is FYNNEI. The CDR3 consists of 14 residues. As DNA, the CDR3 is TGTGCCAGCACCAGGACTGGCTTCGATCAGCCCCAGCATTTT. Protein: CASTRTGFDQPQHF.

This clone showed up just once. V gene TRBV4-1 combines with J gene TRBJ1-6; D possibly corresponds to TRBD1 (6 bases). V was shortened by 5 bases and J by 4 bases, with 15 bases between the two germline ends. Germline CDR1 reads MGHRA; CDR2 reads YSYEKL. The CDR3 has 16 residues. In DNA, the CDR3 is TGCGCCAGCAGCTCAATACAGGACAGTTATAATTCACCCCTCCACTTT. Translation: CASSSIQDSYNSPLHF.

This clone was counted a single time. The conserved phenylalanine or tryptophan normally closing the CDR3 is absent here, so this likely arose from a read error. The limits of the CDR3 on the DNA are not certain, so only TCRdb's listed CDR3 is given. This chain connects TRBV30 to TRBJ2-7; TRBD1, the D gene given by the table, was not confirmed from the DNA. The CDR3 sequence runs 8 residues, both termini included. The V gene's germline CDR1 is GTSNPN and CDR2 SVGIG (reference sequence). The CDR3 loop is CAWSVYNI.

The chain employs TRBV4-1 and TRBJ1-1; no clear D. CDR3 size: 12 residues. Trimming pared 0 bases from V and 10 bases from J, leaving 9 bases between. Germline lookup yields CDR1 MGHRA and CDR2 YSYEKL. The CDR3 spells CASSQERGAAFF. The CDR3 DNA is TGCGCCAGCAGCCAAGAAAGAGGTGCAGCTTTCTTT.

This clone was recorded once. CDR3 nucleotide sequence: TGTGCCATCAGTGAGCACAGGACAGGTTCAATAGCAGCTAACTATGGCTACACCTTC. Its translation: CAISEHRTGSIAANYGYTF. J is TRBJ1-2 and V is TRBV10-3; 7 positions match TRBD1. The CDR3 is 19 residues long. Germline loops: CDR1 ENHRY, CDR2 SYGVKD. Trimming at V came to 2 bases and at J to 0 bases, leaving 15 bases not matched to a gene.

The chain is built from TRBV5-1 and TRBJ1-1, with 9 bases that match TRBD1. Trimming cost V 1 base and J 7 bases; bases outside gene matches: 8. This CDR3 region has 15 residues. Germline CDR1 and CDR2: SGHRS and YFSETQ. CDR3 protein: CASSLRGDRAGEAFF. The CDR3 DNA is TGCGCCAGCAGCTTGCGGGGGGACAGGGCAGGTGAAGCTTTCTTT. The whole variable domain, filled in from reference TRBV5-1 and TRBJ1-1, reads KAGVTQTPRYLIKTRGQQVTLSCSPISGHRSVSWYQQTPGQGLQFLFEYFSETQRNKGNFPGRFSGRQFSNSRSEMNVSTLELGDSALYLCASSLRGDRAGEAFFGQGTRLTVV.

This clone has more than one count but fewer than ten. CDR3 sequence reads: CASSLDGTGGLVHGYTF. For the CDR3, the DNA is TGTGCCAGCAGCTTAGACGGGACAGGGGGCCTTGTCCATGGCTACACCTTC. J is TRBJ1-2 and V is TRBV7-2; the match to TRBD1 covers 12 bases. The CDR3 has 17 residues. Unmatched junction bases numbered 9, after V lost 1 base and J lost 6 bases. Per the germline V gene, CDR1 is SGHTA and CDR2 is FQGNSA.

The chain couples TRBV12-5 to TRBJ1-5; 11 nucleotides line up with TRBD1. CDR1 LGHNT and CDR2 FRNRAP come from the germline V gene. The CDR3 is made up of 15 amino acids. The V segment lost 4 bases and the J segment 8 bases; nucleotides outside the gene matches: 7. In DNA, the CDR3 is TGTGCTAGTGGTTGGACAGGGGGCTGGGTTGAGCCCCAGCATTTT. It encodes CASGWTGGWVEPQHF.

The rearrangement joins TRBV2 to TRBJ1-1; D is perhaps TRBD1 (5 bases). CDR1 and CDR2 from the germline V gene are SNHLY and FYNNEI. The CDR3 extends over 13 amino acids. V lost 3 bases to trimming and J lost 5 bases, with 10 bases between them. As DNA, the CDR3 is TGTGCCAGCAGTGATTCGACAGTAACTGAAGCTTTCTTT. It yields the protein CASSDSTVTEAFF. The full variable domain, its missing parts supplied by reference TRBV2 and TRBJ1-1, is EPEVTQTPSHQVTQMGQEVILRCVPISNHLYFYWYRQILGQKVEFLVSFYNNEISEKSEIFDDQFSVERPDGSNFTLKIRSTKLEDSAMYFCASSDSTVTEAFFGQGTRLTVV.

The chain recombines TRBV7-9 with TRBJ2-3; no clear D. V was shortened by 4 bases and J by 5 bases, with 10 bases between the two germline ends. The CDR3 extends over 13 amino acids. The germline V gene has CDR1 SEHNR and CDR2 FQNEAQ (reference sequence). The CDR3: CASSSLNIDTQYF. The CDR3 DNA follows: TGTGCCAGCAGCTCCTTGAACATAGATACGCAGTATTTT.

This clone was observed a handful of times. CDR3 DNA sequence: TGTGCCAGCAGCGAGGGGGGGACGGTACGATACGAGCAGTACTTC. Its protein is CASSEGGTVRYEQYF. The chain has TRBV9 and TRBJ2-7, with a weak D call TRBD2 (7 bases). This CDR3 contains 15 residues. V lost 3 bases and J lost 4, with 17 bases in between. Germline assignment: CDR1 SGDLS and CDR2 YYNGEE.

This chain joins TRBV5-3 and TRBJ2-7; 7 bases agree with TRBD1. TRBV5-3 is identified as an open reading frame with a role that is uncertain. Germline trimming cut 4 bases from V and 2 bases from J; bases unmatched to any gene: 9. This CDR3 region has 15 residues. The CDR3 loop reads CARSPGDRNPYEQYF. The CDR3 region has the DNA TGTGCCAGAAGCCCCGGGGACAGAAATCCCTACGAGCAGTACTTC.

This clone was observed a single time. One junction end disagrees with the germline gene, perhaps due to a read error. V gene TRBV7-7 combines with J gene TRBJ2-3, with a tentative D call TRBD2 (6 bases). The CDR3 consists of 14 residues. CDR1 and CDR2 from the germline V gene are SSHAT and FNYEAQ (reference sequence). The CDR3 here is CASSNGTGEYTQYF. In DNA, the CDR3 is TGTGCTAGCAGCAACGGGACGGGGGAATATACGCAGTATTTT.